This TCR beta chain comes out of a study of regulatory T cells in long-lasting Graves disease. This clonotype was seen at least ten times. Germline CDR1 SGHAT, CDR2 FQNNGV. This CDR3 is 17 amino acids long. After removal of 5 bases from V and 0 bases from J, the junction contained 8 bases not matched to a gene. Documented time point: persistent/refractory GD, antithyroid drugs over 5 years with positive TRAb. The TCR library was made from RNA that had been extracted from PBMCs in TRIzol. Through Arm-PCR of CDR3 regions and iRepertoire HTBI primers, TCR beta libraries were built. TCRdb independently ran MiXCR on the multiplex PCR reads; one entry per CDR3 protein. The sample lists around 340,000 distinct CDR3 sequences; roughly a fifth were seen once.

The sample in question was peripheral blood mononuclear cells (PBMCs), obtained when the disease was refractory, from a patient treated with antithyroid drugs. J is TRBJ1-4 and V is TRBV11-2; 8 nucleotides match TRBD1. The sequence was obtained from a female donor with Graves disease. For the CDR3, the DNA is TGTGCCAGCAGCAAAAGGCGGACAGGGACAACTAATGAAAAACTGTTTTTT. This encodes CASSKRRTGTTNEKLFF.